The sequence of this T cell receptor (beta chain) was determined in a study of CD8 T cells in Susac syndrome. The CDR3 spans 12 residues. The germline gives CDR1 LNHNV, CDR2 YYDKDF (reference sequence). The trim removed 6 bases at V and 10 bases at J, leaving 2 bases unmatched. The CD8+ and CD4+ T cells were isolated magnetically using a negative isolation approach, whereas the TEMRA cells were enriched by FACS. RNA, at roughly 0.5 to 1 ug, was reverse transcribed with random hexamers. TCR beta CDR3 was amplified by immunoSEQ multiplex PCR. This amplification extended across 54 Vbeta and 13 Jbeta segments. TCRdb re-analysed the immunoSEQ multiplex PCR reads in MiXCR, keeping a single row per CDR3 protein. The table lists 150,000 to 200,000 distinct CDR3 sequences, around 95% of them singletons, with 0.15% to 0.2% in the top ten.

Material for sequencing was CD8+ T cells from PBMCs. The chain has TRBV15 and TRBJ2-1, with 11 bases that match TRBD2. This TCR came from a human donor with multiple sclerosis. CDR3 loop: CATRGLAEEQFF. Written as DNA, the CDR3 is TGTGCCACCAGGGGACTAGCGGAAGAGCAGTTCTTC.